These T cell receptor beta chains were read from a single sample in a study of CD8 T cells in Susac syndrome. TCRdb ran MiXCR on the immunoSEQ multiplex PCR reads and lists one entry per CDR3 protein. The data show over 120,000 distinct CDR3 sequences, roughly 95% seen once. Sequencing used CD4+ T cells from PBMCs. The receptors stem from a human donor in good health. The CDR3 runs from the conserved cysteine through the conserved F or W. The D gene is left open where the match is weak. Size is stated for part of the rows, as once, few or many counts, or as a class when the clone is expanded.

DNA: TGTGCCAGCTCACCAACGAGGATTGGCCGGGACACTGAAGCTTTCTTT; CDR3: CASSPTRIGRDTEAFF; size: NA; D: NA; J: TRBJ1-1; V: TRBV18; length: 16
DNA: TGTGCCAGCAGCTCTAGCGGGAGTGCAGAGACCCAGTACTTC; CDR3: CASSSSGSAETQYF; size: NA; D: TRBD2; J: TRBJ2-5; V: TRBV5-6; length: 14
DNA: TGCGCCAGTAATGACGCGGACACTGAAGCTTTCTTT; CDR3: CASNDADTEAFF; size: NA; D: NA; J: TRBJ1-1; V: TRBV5-1; length: 12
DNA: TGTGCCAGCAGCTTACGAAACAGGGATTCAGGCTACACCTTC; CDR3: CASSLRNRDSGYTF; size: NA; D: NA; J: TRBJ1-2; V: TRBV5-8; length: 14
DNA: TGCGCCAGCAGCTTGGGGACTAGTCGCTCCTACGAGCAGTACTTC; CDR3: CASSLGTSRSYEQYF; size: NA; D: TRBD2; J: TRBJ2-7; V: TRBV5-1; length: 15
DNA: TGCGCCAGCAGCCCTACGGGACAGAACACTGAAGCTTTCTTT; CDR3: CASSPTGQNTEAFF; size: NA; D: NA; J: TRBJ1-1; V: TRBV5-1; length: 14
DNA: TGTGCCAGCAGTTTTTTTATAGGACCCTCGCAGCCCTACGAGCAGTACTTC; CDR3: CASSFFIGPSQPYEQYF; size: once; D: NA; J: TRBJ2-7; V: TRBV12-3/TRBV12-4; length: 17
DNA: TGTGCCTGGAGTCAGGACAGGATGGGCCGTCAGCCCCAGCATTTT; CDR3: CAWSQDRMGRQPQHF; size: NA; D: TRBD1; J: TRBJ1-5; V: TRBV30; length: 15
DNA: TGTGCCAGCTTGGGACAGCTCTACGAGCAGTACTTC; CDR3: CASLGQLYEQYF; size: few; D: TRBD1; J: TRBJ2-7; V: TRBV25-1; length: 12
DNA: TGTGCCTGGAGAAGGGACTACCGACCCTACAATGAGCAGTTCTTC; CDR3: CAWRRDYRPYNEQFF; size: NA; D: TRBD2; J: TRBJ2-1; V: TRBV30; length: 15
DNA: TGCAGTGCTAGAGCTGTAGCGGGACTCACTAGCTCCTACAATGAGCAGTTCTTC; CDR3: CSARAVAGLTSSYNEQFF; size: NA; D: TRBD2; J: TRBJ2-1; V: TRBV20-1; length: 18
DNA: TGTGCCAGCAGATATGGGAACTACGAGCAGTACTTC; CDR3: CASRYGNYEQYF; size: NA; D: NA; J: TRBJ2-7; V: TRBV5-6; length: 12
DNA: TGTGCCAGCAGCCCGGACAGGGTTGGCGGGGAGCTGTTTTTT; CDR3: CASSPDRVGGELFF; size: NA; D: TRBD1; J: TRBJ2-2; V: TRBV6-1; length: 14
DNA: TGTGCCAGCAGTCTATTCGGGGGCTCCGCTAATGAGCAGTTCTTC; CDR3: CASSLFGGSANEQFF; size: NA; D: NA; J: TRBJ2-1; V: TRBV6-6; length: 15
DNA: TGTGCCAGCAGTTTTGGGGGTGGCTACACCTTC; CDR3: CASSFGGGYTF; size: few; D: NA; J: TRBJ1-2; V: TRBV12-3/TRBV12-4; length: 11
DNA: TGTGCCAGCAGTGTCACCTTTTCGGCCGCAGCTTTCTTT; CDR3: CASSVTFSAAAFF; size: NA; D: NA; J: TRBJ1-1; V: TRBV27; length: 13
DNA: TGCAGTGCTAGAGGGGAGCGTTGGGAGGGCCCGGAGACCCAGTACTTC; CDR3: CSARGERWEGPETQYF; size: once; D: TRBD2; J: TRBJ2-5; V: TRBV20-1; length: 16
DNA: TGCGCCAGCAGCCAAGATCTAACTAGCGGGAGGGCCACTGAGCAGTTCTTC; CDR3: CASSQDLTSGRATEQFF; size: NA; D: TRBD2; J: TRBJ2-1; V: TRBV4-1; length: 17
DNA: TGCAGCGTTGCAGGTGTTAGGAGAGTCGAGAACACTGAAGCTTTCTTT; CDR3: CSVAGVRRVENTEAFF; size: NA; D: NA; J: TRBJ1-1; V: TRBV29-1; length: 16
DNA: TGTGCCAGTCGGACGGAGCTGAATGAAAAACTGTTTTTT; CDR3: CASRTELNEKLFF; size: once; D: NA; J: TRBJ1-4; V: TRBV19; length: 13
DNA: TGTGCCAGCAGCGATGGGGCGGGTTGGGGGAGCTCCTACGAGCAGTACTTC; CDR3: CASSDGAGWGSSYEQYF; size: NA; D: NA; J: TRBJ2-7; V: TRBV7-2; length: 17
DNA: TGTGCCACCGGGAGCGGCCACTACAATGAGCAGTTCTTC; CDR3: CATGSGHYNEQFF; size: NA; D: NA; J: TRBJ2-1; V: TRBV19; length: 13
DNA: TGTGCCAGCAGCCGCGGGCTACAGTACAATGAGCAGTTCTTC; CDR3: CASSRGLQYNEQFF; size: NA; D: NA; J: TRBJ2-1; V: TRBV7-2; length: 14
DNA: TGCAGTGCGCCGGATCGGTTCACCGGGGAGCTGTTTTTT; CDR3: CSAPDRFTGELFF; size: NA; D: NA; J: TRBJ2-2; V: TRBV20-1; length: 13
DNA: TGTGCCAGCAGCCCGGACGGGACTTTCTATGGCTACACCTTC; CDR3: CASSPDGTFYGYTF; size: NA; D: NA; J: TRBJ1-2; V: TRBV5-5; length: 14
DNA: TGTGCCAGCAGCGTAGCGAATAGCGTTATAGAAGATGAGCAGTTCTTC; CDR3: CASSVANSVIEDEQFF; size: once; D: NA; J: TRBJ2-1; V: TRBV9; length: 16
DNA: TGCGCCAGCAGCCGCCTGACAGGGCCCTACAATGAGCAGTTCTTC; CDR3: CASSRLTGPYNEQFF; size: NA; D: TRBD1; J: TRBJ2-1; V: TRBV4-1; length: 15
DNA: TGTGCCAGCAGTTACGATCTAGCGGGTCCTCCAAGCTCCTACAATGAGCAGTTCTTC; CDR3: CASSYDLAGPPSSYNEQFF; size: NA; D: TRBD2; J: TRBJ2-1; V: TRBV6-5; length: 19
DNA: TGCGCCAGCAGCTTAGGACAGATCGACGAGCAGTACTTC; CDR3: CASSLGQIDEQYF; size: NA; D: NA; J: TRBJ2-7; V: TRBV5-1; length: 13
DNA: TGCAGTGCTAGAGAGGGGGGTTATGGCTACACCTTC; CDR3: CSAREGGYGYTF; size: NA; D: NA; J: TRBJ1-2; V: TRBV20-1; length: 12
DNA: TGCGCCAGCAGCCAAGAAAAGGTCGGCTACACCTTC; CDR3: CASSQEKVGYTF; size: NA; D: NA; J: TRBJ1-2; V: TRBV4-1; length: 12